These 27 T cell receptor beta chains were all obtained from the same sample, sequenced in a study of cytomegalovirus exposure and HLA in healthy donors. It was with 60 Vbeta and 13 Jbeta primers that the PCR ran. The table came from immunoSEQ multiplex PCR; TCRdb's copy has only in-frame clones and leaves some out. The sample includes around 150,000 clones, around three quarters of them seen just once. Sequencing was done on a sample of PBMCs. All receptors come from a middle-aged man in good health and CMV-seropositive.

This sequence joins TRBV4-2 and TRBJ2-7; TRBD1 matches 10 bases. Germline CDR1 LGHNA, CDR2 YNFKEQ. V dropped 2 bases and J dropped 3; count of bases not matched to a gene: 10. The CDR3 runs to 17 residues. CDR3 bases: TGTGCCAGCAGCCAACAAGCATCCGGACAGGGGGACTACGAGCAGTACTTC. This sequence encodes CASSQQASGQGDYEQYF.

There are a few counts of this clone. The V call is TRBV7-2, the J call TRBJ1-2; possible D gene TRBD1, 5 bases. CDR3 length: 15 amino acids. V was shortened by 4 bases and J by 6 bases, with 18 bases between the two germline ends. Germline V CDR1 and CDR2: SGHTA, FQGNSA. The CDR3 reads CASSSLAGTGDGYTF. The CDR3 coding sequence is TGTGCCAGCAGCTCGTTAGCCGGGACTGGAGATGGCTACACCTTC.

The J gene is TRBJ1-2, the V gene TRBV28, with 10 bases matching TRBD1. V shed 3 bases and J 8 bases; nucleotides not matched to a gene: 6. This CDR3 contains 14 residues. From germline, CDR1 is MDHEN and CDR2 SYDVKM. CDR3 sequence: CASSFGTGAVGYTF. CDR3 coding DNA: TGTGCCAGCAGTTTCGGGACAGGGGCTGTCGGCTACACCTTC.

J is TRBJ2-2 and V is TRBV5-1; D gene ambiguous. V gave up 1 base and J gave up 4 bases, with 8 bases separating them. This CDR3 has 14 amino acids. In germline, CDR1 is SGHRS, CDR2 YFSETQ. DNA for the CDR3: TGCGCCAGCAGCTTGAGCGTCTTCACCGGGGAGCTGTTTTTT. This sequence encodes CASSLSVFTGELFF.

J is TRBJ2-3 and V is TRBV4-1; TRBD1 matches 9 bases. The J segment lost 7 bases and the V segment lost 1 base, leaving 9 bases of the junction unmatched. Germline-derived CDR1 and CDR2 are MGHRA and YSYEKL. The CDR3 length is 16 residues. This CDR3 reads CASSQGRQGVSYTQYF. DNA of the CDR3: TGCGCCAGCAGCCAAGGACGACAGGGGGTGAGCTATACGCAGTATTTT.

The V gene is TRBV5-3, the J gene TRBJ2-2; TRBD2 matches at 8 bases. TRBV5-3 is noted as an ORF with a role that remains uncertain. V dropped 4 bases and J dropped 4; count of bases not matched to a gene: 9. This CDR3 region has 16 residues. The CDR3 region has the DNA TGTGCCAGAAGCGGACCACTAGCGGTAAGCACCGGGGAGCTGTTTTTT. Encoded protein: CARSGPLAVSTGELFF.

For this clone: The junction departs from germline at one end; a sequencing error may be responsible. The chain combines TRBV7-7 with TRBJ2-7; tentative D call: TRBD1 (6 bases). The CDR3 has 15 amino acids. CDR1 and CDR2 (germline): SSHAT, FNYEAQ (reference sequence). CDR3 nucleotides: TGTGCTAGCAGCCCGACAGGCACTTCATACTACGAGCAGTACTTC. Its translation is CASSPTGTSYYEQYF.

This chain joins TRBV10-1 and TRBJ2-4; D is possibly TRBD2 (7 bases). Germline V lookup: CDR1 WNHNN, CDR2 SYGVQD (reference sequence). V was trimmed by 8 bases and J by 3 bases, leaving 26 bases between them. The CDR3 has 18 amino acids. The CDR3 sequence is CASPSKRGGPRVKNIQYF. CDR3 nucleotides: TGCGCCAGCCCGTCTAAGAGGGGGGGCCCTCGTGTCAAAAACATTCAGTACTTC.

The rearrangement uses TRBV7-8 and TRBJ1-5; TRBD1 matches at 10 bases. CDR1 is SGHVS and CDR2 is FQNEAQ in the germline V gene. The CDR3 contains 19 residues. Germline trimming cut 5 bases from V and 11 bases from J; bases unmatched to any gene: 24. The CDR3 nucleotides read TGTGCCAGCAGCCCACGACTCCGGGACAGGGGCCCTTGGGACGGCGCCCAGCATTTT. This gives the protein CASSPRLRDRGPWDGAQHF.

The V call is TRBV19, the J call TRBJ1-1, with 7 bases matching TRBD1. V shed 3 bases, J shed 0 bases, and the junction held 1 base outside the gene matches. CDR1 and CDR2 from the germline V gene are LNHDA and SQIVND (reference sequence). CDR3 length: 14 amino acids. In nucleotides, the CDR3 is TGTGCCAGTAGTATGGGACAGTTGAACACTGAAGCTTTCTTT. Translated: CASSMGQLNTEAFF.

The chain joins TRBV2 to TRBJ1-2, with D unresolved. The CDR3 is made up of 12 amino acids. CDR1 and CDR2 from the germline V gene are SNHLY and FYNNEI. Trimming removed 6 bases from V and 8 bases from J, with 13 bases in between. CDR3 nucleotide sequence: TGTGCCAGCAGGGACTTTGCCGACGGCTACACCTTC. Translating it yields CASRDFADGYTF.

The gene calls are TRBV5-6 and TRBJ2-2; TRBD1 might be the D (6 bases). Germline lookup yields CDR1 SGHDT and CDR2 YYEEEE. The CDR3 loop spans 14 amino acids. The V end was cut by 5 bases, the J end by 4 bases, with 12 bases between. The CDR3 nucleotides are TGTGCCAGCAGGGCCAGGGGAAGCACCGGGGAGCTGTTTTTT. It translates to CASRARGSTGELFF. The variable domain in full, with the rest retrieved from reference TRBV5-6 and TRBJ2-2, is DAGVTQSPTHLIKTRGQQVTLRCSPKSGHDTVSWYQQALGQGPQFIFQYYEEEERQRGNFPDRFSGHQFPNYSSELNVNALLLGDSALYLCASRARGSTGELFFGEGSRLTVL.

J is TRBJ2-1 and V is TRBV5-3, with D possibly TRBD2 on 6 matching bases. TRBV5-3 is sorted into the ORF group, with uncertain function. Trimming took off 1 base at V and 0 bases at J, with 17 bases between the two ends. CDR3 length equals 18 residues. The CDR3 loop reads CARSLSSGLDPSYNEQFF. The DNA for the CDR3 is TGTGCCAGAAGCTTGAGTAGCGGTCTCGACCCCTCCTACAATGAGCAGTTCTTC.

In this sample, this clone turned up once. CDR3 sequence reads: CASSPTPGQGSYEQYF. The CDR3 coding sequence is TGCGCCAGCAGCCCCACCCCCGGACAGGGCTCCTACGAGCAGTACTTC. The chain couples TRBV5-1 to TRBJ2-7, with TRBD1 matching over 8 bases. Germline V gene lookup returns CDR1 SGHRS and CDR2 YFSETQ. This CDR3 has 16 residues. The V and J ends lost 4 bases and 0 bases, in that order; junction bases with no gene match: 9.

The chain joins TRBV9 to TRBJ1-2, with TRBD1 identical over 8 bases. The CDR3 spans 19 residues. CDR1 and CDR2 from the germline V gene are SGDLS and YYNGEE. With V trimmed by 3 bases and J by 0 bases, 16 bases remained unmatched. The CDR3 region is CASSAPMDRVWSTNYGYTF. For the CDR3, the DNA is TGTGCCAGCAGCGCCCCAATGGACAGGGTTTGGTCGACTAACTATGGCTACACCTTC.

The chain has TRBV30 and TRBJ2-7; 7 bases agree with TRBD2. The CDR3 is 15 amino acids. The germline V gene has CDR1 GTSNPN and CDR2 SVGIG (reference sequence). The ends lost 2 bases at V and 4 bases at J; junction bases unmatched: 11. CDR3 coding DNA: TGTGCCTGGAGTCCTCGGATCGGGAGGAGTTACGAGCAGTACTTC. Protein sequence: CAWSPRIGRSYEQYF.

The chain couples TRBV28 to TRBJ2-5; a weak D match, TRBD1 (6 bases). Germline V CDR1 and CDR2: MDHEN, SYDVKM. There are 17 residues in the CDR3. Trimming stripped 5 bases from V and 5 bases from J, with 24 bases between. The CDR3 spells CASSGLTGLRSGETQYF. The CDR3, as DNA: TGTGCCAGCAGTGGGCTGACAGGTTTGAGGTCCGGGGAGACCCAGTACTTC.

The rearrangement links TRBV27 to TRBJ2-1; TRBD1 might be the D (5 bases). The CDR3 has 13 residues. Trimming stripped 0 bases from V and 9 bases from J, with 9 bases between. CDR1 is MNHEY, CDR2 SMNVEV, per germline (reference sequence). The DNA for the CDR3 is TGTGCCAGCAGTTTATCCAGGGTTGGTGAGCAGTTCTTC. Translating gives CASSLSRVGEQFF.

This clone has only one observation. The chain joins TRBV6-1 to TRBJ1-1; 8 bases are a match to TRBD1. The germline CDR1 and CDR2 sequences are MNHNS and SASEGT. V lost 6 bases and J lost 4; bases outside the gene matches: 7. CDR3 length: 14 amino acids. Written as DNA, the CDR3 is TGTGCCAGCAGCCTAACTACAGGGGGCACTGAAGCTTTCTTT. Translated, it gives CASSLTTGGTEAFF.

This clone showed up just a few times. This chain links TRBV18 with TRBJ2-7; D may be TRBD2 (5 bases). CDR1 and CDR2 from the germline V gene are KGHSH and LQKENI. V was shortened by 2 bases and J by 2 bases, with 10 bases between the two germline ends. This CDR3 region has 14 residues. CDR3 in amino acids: CASSPGGGAYEQYF. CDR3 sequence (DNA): TGTGCCAGCTCACCAGGAGGTGGAGCCTACGAGCAGTACTTC.

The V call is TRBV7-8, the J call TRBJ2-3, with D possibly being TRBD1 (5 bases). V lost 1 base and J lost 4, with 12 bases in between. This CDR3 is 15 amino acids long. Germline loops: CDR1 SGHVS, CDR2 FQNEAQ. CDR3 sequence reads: CASSLVRQGADTQYF. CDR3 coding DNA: TGTGCCAGCAGCTTAGTCAGGCAGGGTGCAGATACGCAGTATTTT.

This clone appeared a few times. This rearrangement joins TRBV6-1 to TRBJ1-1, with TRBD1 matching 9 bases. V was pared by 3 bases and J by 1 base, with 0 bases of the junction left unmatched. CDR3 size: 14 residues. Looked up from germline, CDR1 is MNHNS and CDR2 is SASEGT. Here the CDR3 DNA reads TGTGCCAGCAGTGAGGGACAGGGGAACACTGAAGCTTTCTTT. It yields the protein CASSEGQGNTEAFF.

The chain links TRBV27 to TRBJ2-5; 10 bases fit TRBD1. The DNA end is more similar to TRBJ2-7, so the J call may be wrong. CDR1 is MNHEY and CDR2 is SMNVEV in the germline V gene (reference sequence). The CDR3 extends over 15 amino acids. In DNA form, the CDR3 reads TGTGCCAGCAGTTCCCGCGGACAGGGGGGCTACGAGCAGTACTTC. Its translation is CASSSRGQGGYEQYF.

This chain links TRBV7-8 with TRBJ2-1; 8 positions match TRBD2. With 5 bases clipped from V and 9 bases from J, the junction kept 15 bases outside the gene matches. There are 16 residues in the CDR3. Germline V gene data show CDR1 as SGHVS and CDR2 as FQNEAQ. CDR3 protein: CASSHQPGLEPGEQFF. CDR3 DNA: TGTGCCAGCAGCCACCAACCGGGACTAGAACCGGGTGAGCAGTTCTTC.

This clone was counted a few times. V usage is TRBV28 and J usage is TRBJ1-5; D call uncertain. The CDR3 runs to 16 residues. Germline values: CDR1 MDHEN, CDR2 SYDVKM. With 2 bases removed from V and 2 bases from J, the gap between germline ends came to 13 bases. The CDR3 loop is CASSLGGQQRNQPQHF. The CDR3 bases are TGTGCCAGCAGTTTAGGTGGGCAACAACGCAATCAGCCCCAGCATTTT.

CDR3 sequence (DNA): TGTGCCACCAGCAGAGCTAGCCTACAGGGGGCTAGTAATTCACCCCTCCACTTT. This sequence encodes CATSRASLQGASNSPLHF. The chain couples TRBV15 to TRBJ1-6, with 9 bases fitting TRBD1. J gave up 6 bases and V 1 base, and 10 bases lay outside the gene matches. The germline V gene has CDR1 LNHNV and CDR2 YYDKDF (reference sequence). This CDR3 has 18 residues.

CDR3 sequence: CASSSRLAEETQYF. CDR3 DNA: TGTGCCAGCAGCTCTAGACTAGCGGAAGAGACCCAGTACTTC. The rearrangement uses TRBV7-2 and TRBJ2-5; the match to TRBD2 covers 9 bases. CDR3 length: 14 amino acids. Germline CDR1 and CDR2: SGHTA and FQGNSA. Unmatched junction bases numbered 3, after V lost 4 bases and J lost 3 bases.